The present T cell receptor beta chain was sequenced within a study of T cell responses to AZD1222 COVID-19 vaccine. For this clone: Its antigen is not known.

Study-wide findings and caveats: Without day 14 samples, only post-peak T cell repertoires were studied.

V lost 5 bases, J lost 8 bases, and 8 bases stayed unmatched. The CDR3 length is 13 residues. CDR1 and CDR2 from the germline V gene are MNHEY and SVGAGI. Measured with immunoSEQ multiplex PCR; TCRdb has only the in-frame clones, and not every one. The repertoire holds 150,000 to 200,000 clones, with more than 85% as singletons. This TCR came from an adult in good health. The V and J genes are TRBV6-5 and TRBJ2-7, with 8 positions matching TRBD1. Sample: peripheral blood, taken on day 0 of AZD1222 vaccination. The CDR3 DNA sequence: TGTGCCAGCAGTACGGACAGGGTTGGTAAGCAGTACTTC. Amino acids: CASSTDRVGKQYF.